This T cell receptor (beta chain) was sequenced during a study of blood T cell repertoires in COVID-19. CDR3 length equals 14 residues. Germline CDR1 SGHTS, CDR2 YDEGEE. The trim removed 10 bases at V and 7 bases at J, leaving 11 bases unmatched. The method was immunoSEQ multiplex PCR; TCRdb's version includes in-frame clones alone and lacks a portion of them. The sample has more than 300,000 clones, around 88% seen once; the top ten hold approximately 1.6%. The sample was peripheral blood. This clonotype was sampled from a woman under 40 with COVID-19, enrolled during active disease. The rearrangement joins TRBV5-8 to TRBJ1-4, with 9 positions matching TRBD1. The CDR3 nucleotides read TGTGCCGGCCTAACAGGGGGCTTTTCTGAAAAACTGTTTTTT. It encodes CAGLTGGFSEKLFF.